The present T cell receptor (beta chain) was sequenced within a study of blood T cell repertoires in COVID-19. Clones were sequenced by immunoSEQ multiplex PCR, and TCRdb holds only the in-frame ones, with some missing. Altogether about 100,000 clones are present, approximately 93% being singletons, with the ten largest covering approximately 2%. After removal of 5 bases from V and 2 bases from J, the junction contained 7 bases not matched to a gene. This CDR3 is 15 amino acids long. CDR1 is SGHAT and CDR2 is FQNNGV in the germline V gene. The V and J genes are TRBV11-2 and TRBJ2-3; 7 bases map to TRBD2. This clonotype originated in a man aged 50 or older with active COVID-19. Sequences were obtained from peripheral blood. The CDR3 DNA sequence: TGTGCCAGCAGCCCTAGGCGGGGGACCACAGATACGCAGTATTTT. Translation gives CASSPRRGTTDTQYF.